The 29 T cell receptor beta chains given below trace back to one sample, sequenced in a study of cytomegalovirus exposure and HLA in healthy donors (TCRdb year 2017). The receptor library was made with the immunoSEQ multiplex PCR assay. For the multiplex PCR, a mixture combining 60 forward primers for TCR Vbeta segments and 13 reverse primers for TCR Jbeta segments was used. In TCRdb, the immuneACCESS table is reduced to in-frame sequences with V and J assigned. These tables do not hold every clone; where another copy was compared, an unresolved V gene accounts for under half, and the others remain unexplained. The sample yields 150,000 to 200,000 clones; about 80% were counted once. Clones ranked in the top ten supply roughly 13% of the sample. Sequencing was carried out using PBMCs. These TCRs come from a man in his fifties or sixties in good health and CMV-seropositive.

The chain links TRBV5-8 to TRBJ1-2; no clear D. V dropped 4 bases and J dropped 0 bases, with 13 bases sitting between them. This CDR3 is built from 15 residues. Germline CDR1 and CDR2: SGHTS and YDEGEE. The CDR3 loop is CASSRDNLANYGYTF. Written as DNA, the CDR3 is TGTGCCAGCAGCCGCGACAACCTGGCTAACTATGGCTACACCTTC.

In this sample, this clone turned up once. The same CDR3 also results from other DNA sequences found in this sample. The chain is built from TRBV18 and TRBJ2-7; 8 nucleotides align to TRBD1. This CDR3 is built from 13 residues. Germline V gene lookup returns CDR1 KGHSH and CDR2 LQKENI. With V trimmed by 6 bases and J by 3 bases, 4 bases remained unmatched. The CDR3 DNA sequence: TGTGCCAGCTCTCCCGGGACAGGCTACGAGCAGTACTTC. This encodes CASSPGTGYEQYF.

The chain employs TRBV28 and TRBJ2-1, with TRBD2 as a possible D gene (5 bases). The V and J ends lost 8 bases and 0 bases respectively, with 14 bases between them. The CDR3 extends over 15 amino acids. CDR1 MDHEN and CDR2 SYDVKM come from the germline V gene. The chain's CDR3 is CASHYGLGSYNEQFF. CDR3 sequence (DNA): TGTGCCAGCCATTACGGACTGGGCTCCTACAATGAGCAGTTCTTC.

This clone was observed a few times. V is TRBV5-3 and J is TRBJ2-4, with TRBD1 matching over 7 bases. TRBV5-3 is flagged as an ORF with uncertain function. V was pared by 9 bases and J by 8 bases, with 17 bases of the junction left unmatched. The CDR3 is 15 residues long. CDR3 nucleotide sequence: TGTGCCACCCACGAGCTACAGGGGTCAGGGGACATTCAGTACTTC. Translated, it gives CATHELQGSGDIQYF.

The chain uses TRBV19 and TRBJ1-4, with D unclear. The germline V gene encodes CDR1 LNHDA and CDR2 SQIVND (reference sequence). V was shortened by 4 bases and J by 0 bases, with 3 bases between the two germline ends. The CDR3 sequence is 13 residues long. Here the CDR3 reads CASSSATNEKLFF. The CDR3 DNA reads as TGTGCCAGTAGTAGCGCAACTAATGAAAAACTGTTTTTT.

The gene calls are TRBV7-3 and TRBJ2-2, with D unresolved. CDR1 is SGHTA and CDR2 is FQGTGA in the germline V gene. Between the trimmed V and J ends, which lost 5 bases and 8 bases, there was a span of 12 bases. The CDR3 totals 13 residues. This CDR3 reads CASSPTLSGELFF. The CDR3 DNA sequence: TGTGCCAGCAGCCCAACACTATCTGGGGAGCTGTTTTTT.

The chain employs TRBV7-2 and TRBJ1-4, with 10 bases fitting TRBD1. Trimming at V came to 4 bases and at J to 7 bases, leaving 3 bases not matched to a gene. Germline V gives CDR1 SGHTA, CDR2 FQGNSA. The CDR3 has 14 amino acids. Written as DNA, the CDR3 is TGTGCCAGCAGCTCGACAGGGGGCGTTGAAAAACTGTTTTTT. Its translation: CASSSTGGVEKLFF.

The gene calls are TRBV6-1 and TRBJ1-1; 7 nucleotides agree with TRBD1. The J segment lost 4 bases and the V segment lost 6 bases, leaving 2 bases of the junction unmatched. The CDR3 has 12 amino acids. CDR1 and CDR2 (germline): MNHNS, SASEGT. CDR3 bases: TGTGCCAGCAGGACAGGGCGCACTGAAGCTTTCTTT. Its protein is CASRTGRTEAFF.

The gene calls are TRBV7-2 and TRBJ1-4; TRBD1 matches 8 bases. CDR3 length: 15 residues. Germline lookup yields CDR1 SGHTA and CDR2 FQGNSA. After removal of 3 bases from V and 8 bases from J, the junction contained 8 bases not matched to a gene. The CDR3 spells CASSFRGRLREKLFF. Written as DNA, the CDR3 is TGTGCCAGCAGCTTCAGGGGGCGTCTTCGGGAAAAACTGTTTTTT.

CDR3 in amino acids: CASSIRRGGPYNEQFF. CDR3 nucleotides: TGTGCCAGTAGTATTAGGAGGGGTGGCCCTTACAATGAGCAGTTCTTC. The chain uses TRBV19 and TRBJ2-1, with D possibly TRBD2 on 6 matching bases. V was shortened by 3 bases and J by 4 bases, with 16 bases between the two germline ends. This CDR3 comprises 16 residues. Germline V lookup: CDR1 LNHDA, CDR2 SQIVND (reference sequence). The full variable domain, its missing parts supplied by reference TRBV19 and TRBJ2-1, is DGGITQSPKYLFRKEGQNVTLSCEQNLNHDAMYWYRQDPGQGLRLIYYSQIVNDFQKGDIAEGYSVSREKKESFPLTVTSAQKNPTAFYLCASSIRRGGPYNEQFFGPGTRLTVL.

The chain is built from TRBV5-8 and TRBJ1-4; D is undetermined. Germline loops: CDR1 SGHTS, CDR2 YDEGEE. Trimming pared 1 base from V and 0 bases from J, leaving 7 bases between. This CDR3 spans 15 amino acids. CDR3 nucleotide sequence: TGTGCCAGCAGCTTGCGGCAGGCAACTAATGAAAAACTGTTTTTT. This gives the protein CASSLRQATNEKLFF.

This clone appeared once. The chain carries TRBV10-3 and TRBJ2-1, with D possibly being TRBD2 (7 bases). Germline V gene data show CDR1 as ENHRY and CDR2 as SYGVKD. There are 13 residues in the CDR3. V was pared by 8 bases and J by 4 bases, with 12 bases between. The CDR3 is CAIGRGPYNEQFF. The CDR3 nucleotides read TGTGCCATCGGGCGGGGGCCGTACAATGAGCAGTTCTTC.

This clone was counted a few times. The chain uses TRBV5-6 and TRBJ1-2; TRBD1 agrees at 8 bases. The CDR3 spans 14 residues. The V and J ends lost 2 bases and 7 bases, in that order; junction bases with no gene match: 7. From germline, CDR1 is SGHDT and CDR2 YYEEEE. CDR3 protein: CASSFGQGEGGYTF. The CDR3, as DNA: TGTGCCAGCAGCTTCGGACAGGGAGAGGGTGGCTACACCTTC.

The chain uses TRBV14 and TRBJ2-3; 13 nucleotides align to TRBD2. Germline V CDR1 and CDR2: SGHDN, FVKESK. V was pared by 2 bases and J by 3 bases, with 2 bases of the junction left unmatched. The CDR3 sequence is 16 residues long. In DNA, the CDR3 is TGTGCCAGCAGCCAACTACTAGCGGGGGGGACAGATACGCAGTATTTT. It is translated as CASSQLLAGGTDTQYF.

CDR3 sequence (DNA): TGTGCCAGCTCACCAGAAAAACAGGGTAAATCCAATGAGCAGTTCTTC. This sequence encodes CASSPEKQGKSNEQFF. This chain uses TRBV18 with TRBJ2-1, with D possibly being TRBD1 (6 bases). The CDR3 is made up of 16 amino acids. Germline V CDR1 and CDR2: KGHSH, LQKENI. V was trimmed by 2 bases and J by 6 bases, leaving 17 bases between them.

The chain carries TRBV4-3 and TRBJ2-7, with D possibly being TRBD2 (6 bases). CDR3 size: 15 residues. Germline V gene lookup returns CDR1 LGHNA and CDR2 YSLEER. Trimming took 1 base from V and 3 from J, leaving 13 bases between them. Here the CDR3 reads CASSQAPGTYYEQYF. The CDR3 bases are TGCGCCAGCAGCCAAGCGCCAGGGACTTACTACGAGCAGTACTTC.

This chain joins TRBV29-1 and TRBJ1-1; a possible D gene is TRBD1 (5 bases). V was pared by 6 bases and J by 1 base, with 18 bases between. Germline V gene sequence: CDR1 SQVTM, CDR2 ANQGSEA. The CDR3 runs to 15 residues. The CDR3 nucleotides read TGCAGCGTGGGACCCGGGAGGGTGGGGAACACTGAAGCTTTCTTT. This gives the protein CSVGPGRVGNTEAFF.

CDR3 nucleotides: TGTGCCATCAGTGACACGGACAGCGGAGGCTACACCTTC. Translated, it gives CAISDTDSGGYTF. V is TRBV10-3 and J is TRBJ1-2; maybe TRBD1 (6 bases). The CDR3 runs 13 residues. The germline V gene encodes CDR1 ENHRY and CDR2 SYGVKD. Trimming cost V 3 bases and J 8 bases, with 13 bases left between them.

This sequence joins TRBV9 and TRBJ2-3; tentative D call: TRBD1 (6 bases). Trimming removed 1 base at V and 1 base at J, with 16 bases between. Germline V gives CDR1 SGDLS, CDR2 YYNGEE. This CDR3 is built from 17 residues. The CDR3 loop is CASSVSRGALRTDTQYF. The CDR3 DNA reads TGTGCCAGCAGCGTATCCAGGGGAGCTTTACGCACAGATACGCAGTATTTT.

V usage is TRBV6-5 and J usage is TRBJ2-7, with 7 nucleotides matching TRBD1. With V trimmed by 2 bases and J by 5 bases, 6 bases remained unmatched. CDR1 is MNHEY and CDR2 is SVGAGI in the germline V gene. The CDR3 is 14 residues long. DNA for the CDR3: TGTGCCAGCAGTTACGGGACAGTACGCGACGAGCAGTACTTC. This gives the protein CASSYGTVRDEQYF.

The chain's CDR3 is CASSLDGYSTDTQYF. CDR3 nucleotides: TGTGCCAGCAGCTTAGACGGGTATAGCACAGATACGCAGTATTTT. The V call is TRBV7-9, the J call TRBJ2-3; D remains ambiguous. Germline CDR1 is SEHNR and CDR2 is FQNEAQ (reference sequence). V was shortened by 1 base and J by 0 bases, with 8 bases between the two germline ends. The CDR3 spans 15 residues.

The V call is TRBV10-1, the J call TRBJ2-7; TRBD1 might be the D (6 bases). Germline assignment: CDR1 WNHNN and CDR2 SYGVQD (reference sequence). Trimming pared 11 bases from V and 5 bases from J, leaving 22 bases between. The CDR3 is made up of 14 amino acids. This chain's CDR3 is CAPFFSRDKHEQYF. The CDR3 bases are TGCGCCCCTTTCTTTAGCCGGGACAAACACGAGCAGTACTTC.

This chain links TRBV28 with TRBJ2-7; 14 nucleotides align to TRBD2. This CDR3 is 15 amino acids long. Per the germline V gene, CDR1 is MDHEN and CDR2 is SYDVKM. V lost 3 bases to trimming and J lost 6 bases; unmatched junction nucleotides: 4. CDR3 sequence reads: CASSLTSGGAVEQYV. The CDR3 DNA reads as TGTGCCAGCAGTTTGACTAGCGGGGGGGCCGTCGAGCAGTACGTC.

The V gene is TRBV18, the J gene TRBJ2-7, with D perhaps given as TRBD1 or TRBD2 (5 bases each). V shed 4 bases and J shed 7 bases, with 14 bases lying between them. The V gene's germline CDR1 is KGHSH and CDR2 LQKENI. The CDR3 extends over 13 amino acids. CDR3 protein: CASSRFGTGEQYV. CDR3 DNA: TGTGCCAGCTCACGATTCGGGACGGGGGAGCAGTACGTC.

The CDR3 here is CASSQIGGEVEAFF. DNA of the CDR3: TGCGCCAGCAGCCAGATCGGGGGAGAGGTTGAAGCTTTCTTT. The chain recombines TRBV5-1 with TRBJ1-1, with a tentative D call TRBD1 (5 bases). The V end lost 4 bases, the J end lost 7 bases, and 17 bases lay between the germline ends. Germline CDR1 is SGHRS and CDR2 is YFSETQ. The CDR3 is 14 residues long.

The genes are TRBV29-1 and TRBJ2-1; D may be TRBD2 (6 bases). V was shortened by 6 bases and J by 2 bases, with 17 bases between the two germline ends. This CDR3 region has 15 residues. Germline V gene sequence: CDR1 SQVTM, CDR2 ANQGSEA. The CDR3 coding sequence is TGCAGCGTCGTCCTAGCGCCAATAACCTACAATGAGCAGTTCTTC. Translating it yields CSVVLAPITYNEQFF.

The V call is TRBV4-2, the J call TRBJ2-5; tentatively, D is TRBD2 (6 bases). The CDR3 is 17 amino acids. Trimming cost V 1 base and J 2 bases, with 17 bases left between them. Germline V gene data show CDR1 as LGHNA and CDR2 as YNFKEQ. CDR3 region: CASSQGLGGFLQETQYF. In nucleotides, the CDR3 is TGTGCCAGCAGCCAAGGCCTCGGAGGGTTTCTTCAAGAGACCCAGTACTTC.

V is TRBV7-9 and J is TRBJ1-5, with TRBD1 matching 9 bases. CDR1 is SEHNR, CDR2 FQNEAQ, per germline (reference sequence). V lost 5 bases, J lost 7 bases, and 6 bases stayed unmatched. The CDR3 totals 14 residues. CDR3 DNA: TGTGCCAGCAGCCCAGGGACAGGGATGCAGCCCCAGCATTTT. Protein: CASSPGTGMQPQHF.

V is TRBV6-1 and J is TRBJ1-5, with TRBD1 as a possible D gene (5 bases). Germline assignment: CDR1 MNHNS and CDR2 SASEGT. The CDR3 is 15 residues long. V dropped 8 bases and J dropped 6 bases, with 20 bases sitting between them. Here the CDR3 reads CASVRDYPDRQPQHF. The CDR3 bases are TGTGCCAGCGTCCGGGACTACCCCGACCGTCAGCCCCAGCATTTT.